This T cell receptor (beta chain) stems from a study of regulatory T cells in long-lasting Graves disease. Study results and caveats: Graves' patients with persistent disease showed TCR diversity lower than patients newly diagnosed.

For this clonotype: Antigen specificity is unknown.

Through Arm-PCR of CDR3 regions and iRepertoire HTBI primers, TCR beta libraries were built. One entry per CDR3 protein results from TCRdb running MiXCR on the multiplex PCR reads. The sample lists almost 350,000 distinct CDR3 sequences; roughly a fifth were seen once. Described time point: persistent/refractory GD, antithyroid drugs over 5 years with positive TRAb. From PBMCs, RNA was extracted and then used to make the TCR library. All patients originated from an endocrinology department located in Xi'an, China. EDTA tubes received around 9 milliliters of drawn peripheral blood. This TCR was recovered from a female donor with Graves disease. Sequenced here: peripheral blood mononuclear cells (PBMCs), sampled when the disease was refractory, from a patient treated with antithyroid drugs.

CDR3 amino acids: CASSPPREAGVEQFF. The CDR3 DNA is TGTGCCAGCAGCCCGCCAAGGGAAGCGGGAGTAGAGCAGTTCTTC. The J gene is TRBJ2-1, the V gene TRBV7-8, with 8 bases that match TRBD2. This CDR3 is 15 amino acids long. The V segment lost 5 bases and the J segment 10 bases; nucleotides outside the gene matches: 13. Germline loops: CDR1 SGHVS, CDR2 FQNEAQ.